This is a list of T cell receptor beta chains from one sample in a study of blood T cells in healthy people across ages. In TCRdb, the 5' RACE reads were re-called with MiXCR into one record per CDR3 protein. Of about 580,000 distinct CDR3 sequences listed, around 50% are singletons. The sequenced sample consisted of blood. The receptor source for this set is a man older than 75 in good health. Both conserved end residues are part of each CDR3. The D gene is left open where the match is weak. Size is omitted from some rows. Given values are once, few, many or a class for expanded clones.

cdr3_nt	cdr3_aa	d_call	clone_size	j_call	v_call
TGTGCCAGCACCTCTCCACTCGTCTACGAGCAGTACTTC	CASTSPLVYEQYF	.	.	TRBJ2-7	TRBV28
TGTGCCAGCAGTCGCCCCGGGGTGACGTTCAATGAGCAGTACTTC	CASSRPGVTFNEQYF	.	.	TRBJ2-5	TRBV9
TGCAGCGCCGGACAGGGTAACTATGGCTACACCTTC	CSAGQGNYGYTF	TRBD1	few	TRBJ1-2	TRBV29-1
TGTGCCAGCAGTTACCCCAACAGGGGGGAGCAGTTCTTC	CASSYPNRGEQFF	TRBD1	.	TRBJ2-1	TRBV6-2/TRBV6-3
TGTGCCACCAGTGATTCCGGGACAGGGAATGGCGAGCAGTACTTC	CATSDSGTGNGEQYF	TRBD1	.	TRBJ2-7	TRBV24-1
TGTGCCAGCAGCGTAGATCTCAGCCCGCCAAGAGAGACCCAGTACTTC	CASSVDLSPPRETQYF	.	.	TRBJ2-5	TRBV9
TGTGCCAGCAGTTACATTCTTGGGAGTCCTTCCTACGAGCAGTACTTC	CASSYILGSPSYEQYF	.	few	TRBJ2-7	TRBV6-2/TRBV6-3
TGCGCCAGCAGCCTGGGGGCGGGCGGATGGGACACTGAAGCTTTCTTT	CASSLGAGGWDTEAFF	.	.	TRBJ1-1	TRBV5-1
TGTGCCAGCAGTCCTGGGCTATACAGTGAGCAGTTCTTC	CASSPGLYSEQFF	.	many	TRBJ2-1	TRBV6-5
TGTGCCAGCAGCTTGACGGGACACCTCACAGATACGCAGTATTTT	CASSLTGHLTDTQYF	.	many	TRBJ2-3	TRBV7-9
TGTGCCAGCAGTGCCCCCAGACAGTTCTACGAGCAGTACTTC	CASSAPRQFYEQYF	.	.	TRBJ2-7	TRBV25-1
TGTGCCAGCAGCCTTGCCTTTAGCGGGGGGGTTAATGAGCAGTTCTTC	CASSLAFSGGVNEQFF	TRBD2	.	TRBJ2-1	TRBV3-1
TGTGCCAGCATGAGTCAAGAGACCCAGTACTTC	CASMSQETQYF	.	.	TRBJ2-5	TRBV12-3/TRBV12-4
TGCGCCAGCAGCTTGTTGGGGGGACAGCAAGAGACCCAGTACTTC	CASSLLGGQQETQYF	.	few	TRBJ2-5	TRBV5-1
TGCGCCAGCAGCTTGGCGGCCCGGGACGATACGCAGTATTTT	CASSLAARDDTQYF	.	.	TRBJ2-3	TRBV5-1
TGCGCCAGCAGCCTGCGATTCGATGAGCAGTTCTTC	CASSLRFDEQFF	.	.	TRBJ2-1	TRBV5-1
TGTGCCAGCAGTGAAACCGCCTCAGCAGCGGGGGTATGGGGTGAGCAGTTCTTC	CASSETASAAGVWGEQFF	TRBD2	.	TRBJ2-1	TRBV25-1
TGCAGCGTGAGTCGCCCCACGGGGGCCAAAAACATTCAGTACTTC	CSVSRPTGAKNIQYF	.	.	TRBJ2-4	TRBV29-1
TGTGCCAGCAGCCCCTGGGGGGAGGGAGAGACCCAGTACTTC	CASSPWGEGETQYF	TRBD2	.	TRBJ2-5	TRBV7-2
TGTGCCAGCAGCCCGGTACAGAGGCTCCGGGGGAATGAGCAGTTCTTC	CASSPVQRLRGNEQFF	.	.	TRBJ2-1	TRBV14
TGTGCCAGCAGTTATATTTCCCCGGAGACTGAAGCTTTCTTT	CASSYISPETEAFF	.	.	TRBJ1-1	TRBV6-2/TRBV6-3
TGTGCCAGCAGTTTCGGGGGCAGGGGGCCTAATGAAAAACTGTTTTTT	CASSFGGRGPNEKLFF	TRBD1	.	TRBJ1-4	TRBV12-3/TRBV12-4
TGTGCCAGCAGGCTGGGACTAGCGGGGGGAGGGTACAGTGAGCAGTTCTTC	CASRLGLAGGGYSEQFF	TRBD2	.	TRBJ2-1	TRBV6-1
TGTGCCAGCAGTTTACCCGGGAGAGGGAACGAGCAGTACTTC	CASSLPGRGNEQYF	.	few	TRBJ2-7	TRBV28
TGCGCCAGCAGCCAAGGTCTGGGCGGGAGTTCCTACGAGCAGTACTTC	CASSQGLGGSSYEQYF	TRBD2	few	TRBJ2-7	TRBV4-3
TGTGCCAGCAGTTCAGGGGGCCGCCGGAGCGAGCAGTACTTC	CASSSGGRRSEQYF	TRBD1	.	TRBJ2-7	TRBV12-3/TRBV12-4
TGTGCCAGCAGTTTAGGGCAGGGGGCAATCACCTACGAGCAGTACTTC	CASSLGQGAITYEQYF	TRBD1	few	TRBJ2-7	TRBV27
TGTGCCACCAGCAGAGATGCCGACAGCTCTGGAAACACCATATATTTT	CATSRDADSSGNTIYF	.	.	TRBJ1-3	TRBV15
TGCAGTGCTAGTGGGAGTGCCAAAAACATTCAGTACTTC	CSASGSAKNIQYF	.	.	TRBJ2-4	TRBV20-1
TGCAGTGCTCCCCGGACAGGGAACACCGGGGAGCTGTTTTTT	CSAPRTGNTGELFF	TRBD1	few	TRBJ2-2	TRBV20-1
TGCAGTGCAGGGGGACCTAATCAGCCCCAGCATTTT	CSAGGPNQPQHF	.	few	TRBJ1-5	TRBV20-1
TGTGCCAGCAGTTACTCGCCGGGGATTTACAATGAGCAGTTCTTC	CASSYSPGIYNEQFF	.	.	TRBJ2-1	TRBV6-5
TGTGCCAGCAGCTTAGGGTTGAGCGGGGCAGATACGCAGTATTTT	CASSLGLSGADTQYF	TRBD2	.	TRBJ2-3	TRBV7-9
TGTGCCAGCAGCCCGACAGACCTAGCGGGGACAGATACGCAGTATTTT	CASSPTDLAGTDTQYF	TRBD2	.	TRBJ2-3	TRBV6-6
TGCGCCAGCAGCATGCGGGACAGGAACAATGAGCAGTTCTTC	CASSMRDRNNEQFF	TRBD1	many	TRBJ2-1	TRBV4-3
TGTGCCATCAGTGAGTCCTGGCAGGGTGGCGACGAGCAGTACTTC	CAISESWQGGDEQYF	.	.	TRBJ2-7	TRBV10-3
TGTGCCAGCAGCCAAGATATACCGAGCTACGAGCAGTACTTC	CASSQDIPSYEQYF	.	few	TRBJ2-7	TRBV4-2
TGTGCCAGCAGCTTAGCGCCGGGGTCAGCTGAAGCTTTCTTT	CASSLAPGSAEAFF	.	once	TRBJ1-1	TRBV7-2
TGTGTCAGCAGCAAGCCGGAAGAGACCCAGTACTTC	CVSSKPEETQYF	.	.	TRBJ2-5	TRBV7-2
TGTGCCAGCAGTGAGAGCGGGGATCTGGCGACCCAGTACTTC	CASSESGDLATQYF	TRBD2	.	TRBJ2-5	TRBV25-1
TGTGCCAGCAACGGACAGCGGGATTCACCCCTCCACTTT	CASNGQRDSPLHF	.	.	TRBJ1-6	TRBV6-2/TRBV6-3
TGTGCCAGCAGTAGGACTAGCAGGTACGAGCAGTTCTTC	CASSRTSRYEQFF	TRBD2	.	TRBJ2-1	TRBV2
TGTGCCAGCAGCGGCTCGGGACAGGTACAATCCGAAGCGGTACTCCACTTT	CASSGSGQVQSEAVLHF	TRBD1	few	TRBJ1-6	TRBV13
TGCAGCGTTGCCCCAACTCACAATGAGCAGTTCTTC	CSVAPTHNEQFF	.	few	TRBJ2-1	TRBV29-1
TGTGCCATCAGTGACATCAGGGGGAATGAGCAGTTCTTC	CAISDIRGNEQFF	TRBD1	.	TRBJ2-1	TRBV10-3
TGTGCCAGCACTGGGGGACTAGCGGGATCGGTGAGCGAGCAGTACTTC	CASTGGLAGSVSEQYF	TRBD2	.	TRBJ2-7	TRBV6-2/TRBV6-3
TGTGCCAGCAGCGTCTCCGGGGAGGTCTACAATGAGCAGTTCTTC	CASSVSGEVYNEQFF	.	.	TRBJ2-1	TRBV9
TGTGCCATCAGGGCAGGAGGGCGGAGTGAAAAACTGTTTTTT	CAIRAGGRSEKLFF	.	.	TRBJ1-4	TRBV10-3